These T cell receptor beta chains were read from a single sample in a study of T-cell reconstitution after alpha-beta-depleted transplantation in children. TCRdb recomputed calls from the PCR reads with MiXCR, one row per CDR3 protein. The data show some 200,000 distinct CDR3 sequences, more than 12% seen once. Sample: PBMCs from the stem cell graft donor, taken from the stem cell graft. These receptors all come from a human donor who donated a stem cell graft to a child with acute lymphoblastic leukemia. Each CDR3 is given with its conserved first and last residue. Fields, in order: D gene, J gene, V gene, clone size, CDR3 protein, CDR3 DNA. The D gene is left open where the match is weak. Clone size is stated in some rows and not others, as once, few, many or a class when expanded.

d_gene: .; j_gene: TRBJ2-6; v_gene: TRBV11-2; abundance: many; CDR3aa: CASSSPGGVRKPAHNVLTF; CDR3nt: TGTGCCAGCAGCTCACCCGGAGGTGTTCGGAAACCGGCCCACAACGTCCTGACTTTC
d_gene: TRBD1; j_gene: TRBJ1-1; v_gene: TRBV7-8; abundance: many; CDR3aa: CASSFTGDSEAFF; CDR3nt: TGTGCCAGCAGCTTTACAGGGGACTCTGAAGCTTTCTTT
d_gene: TRBD1; j_gene: TRBJ2-1; v_gene: TRBV29-1; abundance: .; CDR3aa: CSVEARGQVLNGQFF; CDR3nt: TGCAGCGTTGAAGCTAGGGGACAGGTGTTGAATGGGCAGTTCTTC
d_gene: TRBD2; j_gene: TRBJ2-5; v_gene: TRBV5-1; abundance: many; CDR3aa: CASSPGLAVPFETQYF; CDR3nt: TGCGCCAGCAGCCCGGGACTAGCGGTTCCTTTCGAGACCCAGTACTTC
d_gene: TRBD1; j_gene: TRBJ2-3; v_gene: TRBV5-4; abundance: .; CDR3aa: CASSLAPGQRNTDTQYF; CDR3nt: TGTGCCAGCAGCTTGGCTCCGGGACAGAGAAACACAGATACGCAGTATTTT
d_gene: TRBD1; j_gene: TRBJ1-1; v_gene: TRBV7-9; abundance: many; CDR3aa: CASSLSGTGGTEAFF; CDR3nt: TGTGCCAGCAGCTTATCCGGGACAGGGGGGACTGAAGCTTTCTTT
d_gene: .; j_gene: TRBJ1-2; v_gene: TRBV12-3/TRBV12-4; abundance: many; CDR3aa: CASSTRLNYGYTF; CDR3nt: TGTGCCAGCAGTACGCGCCTTAACTATGGCTACACCTTC
d_gene: .; j_gene: TRBJ2-2; v_gene: TRBV27; abundance: many; CDR3aa: CASGPGTRGGELFF; CDR3nt: TGTGCCAGCGGACCGGGAACCCGGGGCGGGGAGCTGTTTTTT
d_gene: .; j_gene: TRBJ1-2; v_gene: TRBV20-1; abundance: .; CDR3aa: CSAGDSVNWGSYGYTF; CDR3nt: TGCAGTGCTGGAGATTCGGTCAACTGGGGCAGCTATGGCTACACCTTC
d_gene: .; j_gene: TRBJ1-4; v_gene: TRBV6-1; abundance: many; CDR3aa: CASSATPTNEKLFF; CDR3nt: TGTGCCAGCAGCGCCACGCCAACTAATGAAAAACTGTTTTTT
d_gene: TRBD1; j_gene: TRBJ2-2; v_gene: TRBV10-3; abundance: many; CDR3aa: CAISELDRGFPGELFF; CDR3nt: TGTGCCATCAGTGAGTTGGACAGGGGGTTTCCCGGGGAGCTGTTTTTT
d_gene: TRBD1; j_gene: TRBJ1-1; v_gene: TRBV5-1; abundance: .; CDR3aa: CASSVQGTDTEAFF; CDR3nt: TGCGCCAGCAGCGTTCAGGGGACAGACACTGAAGCTTTCTTT